This TCR beta chain was retrieved from a study of spatial heterogeneity in lung cancer. As to time point: blood at routine non-recurrence follow-up after resection. This clonotype was seen many times. The CDR3 covers 12 residues. The V gene's germline CDR1 is ENHRY and CDR2 SYGVKD. The ends were cut back, 10 bases at V and 4 bases at J, with 11 bases in the middle. TCRdb used MiXCR to reprocess the 5' RACE reads, holding one entry per CDR3 protein. The repertoire has 17,000 or so distinct CDR3 sequences, about a tenth of them found once; the top ten carry approximately 34%. The receptor was derived from a female donor with early-stage non-small cell lung cancer. This sequence joins TRBV10-3 and TRBJ1-3; unclear D gene. The input for sequencing was PBMCs, taken at follow-up. The CDR3 region has the DNA TGTGCCACCCATTCGATCGGAAACACCATATATTTT. It is translated as CATHSIGNTIYF.